This TCR beta chain was recorded in a study of blood T cells in healthy people across ages. The authors ran a second PCR of about 6 to 12 cycles using a sample-barcoded 5' primer and a J-beta primer mix. TCRdb independently ran MiXCR on the 5' RACE reads; one entry per CDR3 protein. The table shows around 500,000 distinct CDR3 sequences, with more than 45% occurring only once. CDR1 is DFQATT and CDR2 is SNEGSKA in the germline V gene (reference sequence). Trimming took 1 base from V and 0 from J, leaving 18 bases between them. This CDR3 contains 17 residues. The chain has TRBV20-1 and TRBJ1-1; D unclear. This TCR derives from a man at least 80 years old in good health. Sequences were obtained from blood. The CDR3 nucleotides are TGCAGTGCTAGAGTAGCAGGCGGGTGGGCTCTGAACACTGAAGCTTTCTTT. This sequence encodes CSARVAGGWALNTEAFF.